This is a list of T cell receptor beta chains from one sample in a study of blood T cell repertoires in COVID-19. Produced via immunoSEQ multiplex PCR; TCRdb's table is partial and in-frame only. The profile shows 80,000 or so clones, roughly 85% of them singletons. The sequenced sample was peripheral blood. These receptors came from a middle-aged man with COVID-19, enrolled during active disease. The CDR3 runs from the conserved cysteine through the conserved F or W. A D gene is named only where the DNA matches it firmly. Size tells how often a clone was seen (once, few, many) or the class of an expanded clone, and some rows leave it out.

D gene	V gene	clone size	J gene	CDR3 protein	CDR3 DNA
TRBD1	TRBV29-1	NA	TRBJ1-1	CSVEQGAATEAFF	TGCAGCGTTGAACAGGGGGCAGCGACTGAAGCTTTCTTT
TRBD1	TRBV5-1	NA	TRBJ1-6	CASSLGAGQGTSPLHF	TGCGCCAGCAGCTTGGGTGCGGGACAGGGTACTTCACCCCTCCACTTT
TRBD2	TRBV2	once	TRBJ2-1	CASSLGLAGGDEQFF	TGTGCCAGCAGTCTGGGACTAGCGGGAGGAGATGAGCAGTTCTTC
NA	TRBV5-6	NA	TRBJ2-6	CASSPGGFSGANVLTF	TGTGCCAGCAGCCCCGGGGGTTTCTCTGGGGCCAACGTCCTGACTTTC
NA	TRBV27	once	TRBJ2-4	CASRSPYSASPNIQYF	TGTGCCAGCAGGTCCCCCTATAGCGCAAGTCCAAACATTCAGTACTTC
TRBD2	TRBV28	NA	TRBJ2-1	CASSLSGADYNEQFF	TGTGCCAGCAGTTTAAGCGGGGCAGACTACAATGAGCAGTTCTTC
TRBD2	TRBV6-5	NA	TRBJ2-7	CASSYSSRGRDYEQYF	TGTGCCAGCAGTTACTCGTCCCGCGGGAGGGATTACGAGCAGTACTTC
NA	TRBV7-9	few	TRBJ1-1	CASSLRLNTEAFF	TGTGCCAGCAGCCTCAGATTGAACACTGAAGCTTTCTTT
NA	TRBV4-2	NA	TRBJ1-5	CASSQDTQGNQPQHF	TGTGCCAGCAGCCAAGATACGCAGGGCAATCAGCCCCAGCATTTT
TRBD1	TRBV10-3	NA	TRBJ2-7	CAISEHRVGTGGLSYEQYF	TGTGCCATCAGTGAACACCGAGTGGGGACAGGGGGCCTTTCCTACGAGCAGTACTTC